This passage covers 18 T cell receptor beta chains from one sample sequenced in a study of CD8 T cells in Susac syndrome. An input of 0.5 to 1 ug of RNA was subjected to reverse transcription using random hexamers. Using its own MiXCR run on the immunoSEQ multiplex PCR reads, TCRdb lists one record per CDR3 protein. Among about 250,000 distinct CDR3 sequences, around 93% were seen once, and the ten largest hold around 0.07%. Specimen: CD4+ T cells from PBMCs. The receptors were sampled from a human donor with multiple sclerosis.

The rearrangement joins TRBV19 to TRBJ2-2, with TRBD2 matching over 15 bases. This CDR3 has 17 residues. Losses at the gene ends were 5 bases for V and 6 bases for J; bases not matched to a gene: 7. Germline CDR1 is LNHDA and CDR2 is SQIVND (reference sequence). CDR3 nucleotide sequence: TGTGCCAGTAGTCCTCCGGGGACTAGCGGGGGGCCCGGGGAGCTGTTTTTT. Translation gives CASSPPGTSGGPGELFF.

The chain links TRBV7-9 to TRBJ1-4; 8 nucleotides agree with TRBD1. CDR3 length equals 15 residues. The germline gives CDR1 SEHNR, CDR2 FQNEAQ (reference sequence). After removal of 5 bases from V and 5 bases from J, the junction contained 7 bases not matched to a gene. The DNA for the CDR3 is TGTGCCAGCAGCCCGGGGACAGGAGTAAATGAAAAACTGTTTTTT. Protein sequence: CASSPGTGVNEKLFF.

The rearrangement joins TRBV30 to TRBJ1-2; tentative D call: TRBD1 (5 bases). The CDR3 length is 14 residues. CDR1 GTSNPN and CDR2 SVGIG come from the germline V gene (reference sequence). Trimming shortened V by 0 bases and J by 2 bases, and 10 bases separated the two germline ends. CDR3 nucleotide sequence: TGTGCCTGGAGTGTTCAGGGAAGGAACTATGGCTACACCTTC. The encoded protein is CAWSVQGRNYGYTF.

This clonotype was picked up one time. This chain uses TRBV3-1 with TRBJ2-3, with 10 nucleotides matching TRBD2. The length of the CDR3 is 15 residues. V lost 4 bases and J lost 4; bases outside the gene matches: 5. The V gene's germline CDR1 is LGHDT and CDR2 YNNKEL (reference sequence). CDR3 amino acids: CASSLAGGKPDTQYF. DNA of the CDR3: TGTGCCAGCAGCCTAGCGGGGGGCAAACCAGATACGCAGTATTTT.

Here the CDR3 DNA reads TGTGCCAGCAGCGACCCAAGAGGTCCCCGACAAGAGACCCAGTACTTC. The encoded protein is CASSDPRGPRQETQYF. The genes are TRBV3-1 and TRBJ2-5; D remains ambiguous. The CDR3 consists of 16 residues. Trimming took 5 bases from V and 2 from J, leaving 18 bases between them. The germline CDR1 and CDR2 sequences are LGHDT and YNNKEL (reference sequence).

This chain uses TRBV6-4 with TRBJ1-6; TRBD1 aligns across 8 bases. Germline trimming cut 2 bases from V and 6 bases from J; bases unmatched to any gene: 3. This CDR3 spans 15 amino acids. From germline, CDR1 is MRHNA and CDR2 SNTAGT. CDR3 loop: CASSDGQGGNSPLHF. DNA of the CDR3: TGTGCCAGCAGTGACGGACAGGGAGGTAATTCACCCCTCCACTTT.

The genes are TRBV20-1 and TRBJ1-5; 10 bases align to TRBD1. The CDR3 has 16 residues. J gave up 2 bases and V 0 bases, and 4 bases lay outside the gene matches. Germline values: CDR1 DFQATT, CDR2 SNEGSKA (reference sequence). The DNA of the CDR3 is TGCAGTGCTAGAGACCGGGACAGGGGAGGCAATCAGCCCCAGCATTTT. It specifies CSARDRDRGGNQPQHF.

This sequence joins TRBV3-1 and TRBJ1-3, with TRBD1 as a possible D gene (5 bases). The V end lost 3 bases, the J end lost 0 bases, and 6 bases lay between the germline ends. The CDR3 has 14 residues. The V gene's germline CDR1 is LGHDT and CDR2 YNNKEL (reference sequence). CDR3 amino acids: CASSQGRSGNTIYF. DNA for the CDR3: TGTGCCAGCAGCCAGGGACGCTCTGGAAACACCATATATTTT.

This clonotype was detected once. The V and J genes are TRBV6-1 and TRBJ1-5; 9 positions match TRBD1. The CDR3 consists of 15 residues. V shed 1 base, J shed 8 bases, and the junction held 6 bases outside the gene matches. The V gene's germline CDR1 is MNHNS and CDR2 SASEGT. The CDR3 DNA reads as TGTGCCAGCAGTGAAGGGACAGGGGTCGGAGAGCCCCAGCATTTT. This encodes CASSEGTGVGEPQHF.

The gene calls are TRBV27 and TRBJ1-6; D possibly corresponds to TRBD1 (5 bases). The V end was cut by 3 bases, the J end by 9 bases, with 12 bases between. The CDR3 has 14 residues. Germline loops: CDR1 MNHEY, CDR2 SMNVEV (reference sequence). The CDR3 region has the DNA TGTGCCAGCAGTTTCCGGGGCCGAGGTTCACCCCTCCACTTT. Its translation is CASSFRGRGSPLHF.

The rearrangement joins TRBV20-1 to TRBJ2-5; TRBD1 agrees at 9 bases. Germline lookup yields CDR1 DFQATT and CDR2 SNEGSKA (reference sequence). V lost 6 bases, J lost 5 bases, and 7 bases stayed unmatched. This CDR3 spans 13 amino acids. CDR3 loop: CSAGAGTGETQYF. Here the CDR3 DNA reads TGCAGTGCCGGAGCCGGGACAGGGGAGACCCAGTACTTC.

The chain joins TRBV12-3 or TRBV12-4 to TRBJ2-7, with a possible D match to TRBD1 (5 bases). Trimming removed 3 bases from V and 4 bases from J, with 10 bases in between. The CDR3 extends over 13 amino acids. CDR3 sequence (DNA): TGTGCCAGCAGTTTCGGAGCAGGGTACGAGCAGTACGTC. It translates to CASSFGAGYEQYV.

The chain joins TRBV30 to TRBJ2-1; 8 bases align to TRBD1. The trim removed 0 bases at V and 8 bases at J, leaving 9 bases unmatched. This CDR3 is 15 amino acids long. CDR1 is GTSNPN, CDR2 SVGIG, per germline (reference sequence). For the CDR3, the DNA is TGTGCCTGGAGTGTGTCTGGACAGGGTTGGCATGAGCAGTTCTTC. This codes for CAWSVSGQGWHEQFF.

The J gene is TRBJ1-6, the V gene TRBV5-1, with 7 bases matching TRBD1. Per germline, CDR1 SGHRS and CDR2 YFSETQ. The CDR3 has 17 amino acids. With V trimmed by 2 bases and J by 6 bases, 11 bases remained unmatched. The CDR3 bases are TGCGCCAGCAGCTTCCGCGGAGACAGGGCACCTAATTCACCCCTCCACTTT. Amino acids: CASSFRGDRAPNSPLHF. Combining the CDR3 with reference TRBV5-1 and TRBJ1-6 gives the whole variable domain KAGVTQTPRYLIKTRGQQVTLSCSPISGHRSVSWYQQTPGQGLQFLFEYFSETQRNKGNFPGRFSGRQFSNSRSEMNVSTLELGDSALYLCASSFRGDRAPNSPLHFGNGTRLTVT.

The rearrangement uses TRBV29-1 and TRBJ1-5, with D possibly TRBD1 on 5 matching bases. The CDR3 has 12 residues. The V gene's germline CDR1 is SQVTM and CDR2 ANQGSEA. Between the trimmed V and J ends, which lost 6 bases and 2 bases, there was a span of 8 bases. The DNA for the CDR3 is TGCAGCGTACAACAGGGCAATCAGCCCCAGCATTTT. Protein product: CSVQQGNQPQHF.

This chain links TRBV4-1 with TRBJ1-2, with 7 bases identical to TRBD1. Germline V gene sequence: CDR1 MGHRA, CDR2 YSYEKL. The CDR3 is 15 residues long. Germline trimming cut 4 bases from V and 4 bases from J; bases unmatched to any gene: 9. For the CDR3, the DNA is TGCGCCAGCAGCCCCGACAGGGAACGGGGCTATGGCTACACCTTC. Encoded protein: CASSPDRERGYGYTF.

The CDR3 DNA follows: TGTGCCAGTAGTTCCATTAAGGACAGGGCCTTTGTTCAGTACTTC. This encodes CASSSIKDRAFVQYF. V and J are TRBV19 and TRBJ2-4; 8 bases are shared with TRBD1. V lost 5 bases and J lost 11; bases outside the gene matches: 14. Germline V gene lookup returns CDR1 LNHDA and CDR2 SQIVND (reference sequence). CDR3 size: 15 residues. Full variable domain (missing parts from reference TRBV19 and TRBJ2-4): DGGITQSPKYLFRKEGQNVTLSCEQNLNHDAMYWYRQDPGQGLRLIYYSQIVNDFQKGDIAEGYSVSREKKESFPLTVTSAQKNPTAFYLCASSSIKDRAFVQYFGAGTRLSVL.

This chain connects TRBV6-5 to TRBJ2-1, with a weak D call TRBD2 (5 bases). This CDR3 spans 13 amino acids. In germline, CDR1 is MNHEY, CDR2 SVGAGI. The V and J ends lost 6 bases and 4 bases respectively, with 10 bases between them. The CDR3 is CASSRTDYNEQFF. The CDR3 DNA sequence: TGTGCCAGCAGCCGGACTGATTACAATGAGCAGTTCTTC.